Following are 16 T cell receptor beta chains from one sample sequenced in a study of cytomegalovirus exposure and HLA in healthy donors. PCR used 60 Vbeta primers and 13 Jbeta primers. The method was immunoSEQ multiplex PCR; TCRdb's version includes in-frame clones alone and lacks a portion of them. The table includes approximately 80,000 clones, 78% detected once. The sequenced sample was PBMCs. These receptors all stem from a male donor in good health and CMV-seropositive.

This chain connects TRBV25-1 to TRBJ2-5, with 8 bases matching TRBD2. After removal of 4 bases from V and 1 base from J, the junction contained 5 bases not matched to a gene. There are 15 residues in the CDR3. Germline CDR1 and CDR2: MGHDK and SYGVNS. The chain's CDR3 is CASSAVTSAQETQYF. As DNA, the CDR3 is TGTGCCAGCAGTGCTGTGACTAGCGCCCAAGAGACCCAGTACTTC. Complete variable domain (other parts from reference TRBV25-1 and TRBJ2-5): EADIYQTPRYLVIGTGKKITLECSQTMGHDKMYWYQQDPGMELHLIHYSYGVNSTEKGDLSSESTVSRIRTEHFPLTLESARPSHTSQYLCASSAVTSAQETQYFGPGTRLLVL.

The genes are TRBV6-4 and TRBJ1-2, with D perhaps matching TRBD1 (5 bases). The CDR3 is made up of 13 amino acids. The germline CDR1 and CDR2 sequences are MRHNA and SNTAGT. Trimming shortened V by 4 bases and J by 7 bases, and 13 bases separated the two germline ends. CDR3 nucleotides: TGTGCCAGCAGTGGTATGCCAGGGTTTGGCTACACCTTC. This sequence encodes CASSGMPGFGYTF.

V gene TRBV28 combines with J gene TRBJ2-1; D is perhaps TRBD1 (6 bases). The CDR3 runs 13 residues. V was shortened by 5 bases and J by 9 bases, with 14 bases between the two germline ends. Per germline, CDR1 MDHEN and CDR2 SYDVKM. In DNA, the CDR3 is TGTGCCAGCAGTGCCCCTCACAGGGCTGAGCAGTTCTTC. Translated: CASSAPHRAEQFF.

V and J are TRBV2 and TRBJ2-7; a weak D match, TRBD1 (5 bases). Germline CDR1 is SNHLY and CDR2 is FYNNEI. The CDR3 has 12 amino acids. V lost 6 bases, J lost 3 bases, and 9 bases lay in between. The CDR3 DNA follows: TGTGCCAGCAGGGACGACAGCTACGAGCAGTACTTC. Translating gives CASRDDSYEQYF.

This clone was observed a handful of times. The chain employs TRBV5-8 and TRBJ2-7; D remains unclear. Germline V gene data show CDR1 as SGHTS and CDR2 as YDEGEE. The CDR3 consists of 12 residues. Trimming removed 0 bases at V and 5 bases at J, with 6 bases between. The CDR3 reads CASSLAVHEQYF. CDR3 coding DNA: TGTGCCAGCAGCTTGGCCGTCCACGAGCAGTACTTC.

The chain's CDR3 is CASSLFASGNYEQYF. As DNA, the CDR3 is TGTGCCAGCAGTTTATTCGCTAGCGGGAACTACGAGCAGTACTTC. The rearrangement joins TRBV28 to TRBJ2-7; the match to TRBD2 covers 9 bases. The germline CDR1 and CDR2 sequences are MDHEN and SYDVKM. This CDR3 is 15 amino acids long. After removal of 1 base from V and 3 bases from J, the junction contained 4 bases not matched to a gene.

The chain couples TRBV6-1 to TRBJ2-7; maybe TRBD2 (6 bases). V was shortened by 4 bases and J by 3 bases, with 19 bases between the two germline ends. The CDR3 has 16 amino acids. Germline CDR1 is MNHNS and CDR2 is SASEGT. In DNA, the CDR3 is TGTGCCAGCAGTGTTCCCTCGGCGGGGAAATTCTACGAGCAGTACTTC. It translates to CASSVPSAGKFYEQYF.

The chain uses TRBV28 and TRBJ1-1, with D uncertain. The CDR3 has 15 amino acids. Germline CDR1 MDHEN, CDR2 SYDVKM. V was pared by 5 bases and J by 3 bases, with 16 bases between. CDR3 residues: CASSRTASWDTEAFF. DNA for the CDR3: TGTGCCAGCAGTCGGACCGCTAGCTGGGACACTGAAGCTTTCTTT.

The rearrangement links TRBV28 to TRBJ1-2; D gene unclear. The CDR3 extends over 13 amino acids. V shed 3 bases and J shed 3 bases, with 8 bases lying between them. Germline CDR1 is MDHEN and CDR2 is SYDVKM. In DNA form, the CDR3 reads TGTGCCAGCAGTTTGAACCAGGACTATGGCTACACCTTC. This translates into CASSLNQDYGYTF.

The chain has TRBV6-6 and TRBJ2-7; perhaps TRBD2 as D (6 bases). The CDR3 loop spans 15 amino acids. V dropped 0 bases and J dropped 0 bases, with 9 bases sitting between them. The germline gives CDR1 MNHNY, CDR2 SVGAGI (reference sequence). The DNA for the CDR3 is TGTGCCAGCAGTTACTCTGGGCGGGGCTCCTACGAGCAGTACTTC. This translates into CASSYSGRGSYEQYF.

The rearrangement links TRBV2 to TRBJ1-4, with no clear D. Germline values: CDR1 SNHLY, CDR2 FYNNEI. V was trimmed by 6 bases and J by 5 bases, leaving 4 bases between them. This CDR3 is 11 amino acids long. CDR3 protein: CASRENEKLFF. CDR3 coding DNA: TGTGCCAGCAGGGAGAATGAAAAACTGTTTTTT. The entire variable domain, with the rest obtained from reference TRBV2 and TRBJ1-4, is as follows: EPEVTQTPSHQVTQMGQEVILRCVPISNHLYFYWYRQILGQKVEFLVSFYNNEISEKSEIFDDQFSVERPDGSNFTLKIRSTKLEDSAMYFCASRENEKLFFGSGTQLSVL.

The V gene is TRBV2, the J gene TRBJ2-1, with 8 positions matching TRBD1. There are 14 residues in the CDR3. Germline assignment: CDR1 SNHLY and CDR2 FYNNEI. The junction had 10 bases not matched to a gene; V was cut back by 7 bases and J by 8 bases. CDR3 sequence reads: CASMVRTGFYEQFF. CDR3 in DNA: TGTGCCAGCATGGTGAGGACAGGGTTTTATGAGCAGTTCTTC.

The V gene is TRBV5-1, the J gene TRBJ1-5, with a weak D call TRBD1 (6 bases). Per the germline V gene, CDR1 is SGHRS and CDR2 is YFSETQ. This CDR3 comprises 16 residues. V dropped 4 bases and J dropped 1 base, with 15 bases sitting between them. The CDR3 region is CASSPGSTGSNQPQHF. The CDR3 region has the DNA TGCGCCAGCAGCCCGGGCTCCACAGGGAGCAATCAGCCCCAGCATTTT.

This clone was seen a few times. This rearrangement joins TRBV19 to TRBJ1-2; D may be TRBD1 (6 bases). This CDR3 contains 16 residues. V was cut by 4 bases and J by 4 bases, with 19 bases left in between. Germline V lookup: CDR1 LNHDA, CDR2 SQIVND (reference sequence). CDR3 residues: CASSRGTGYLAYGYTF. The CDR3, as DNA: TGTGCCAGTAGTAGGGGCACAGGGTATCTCGCCTATGGCTACACCTTC.

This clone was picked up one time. The DNA for the CDR3 is TGTGCCAGTAGTATGGCAGAAGGTAGAGGGGGACCCCAGCATTTT. Translated: CASSMAEGRGGPQHF. The rearrangement links TRBV19 to TRBJ1-5, with D possibly matching TRBD1 (6 bases). Trimming took off 3 bases at V and 10 bases at J, with 19 bases between the two ends. Looked up from germline, CDR1 is LNHDA and CDR2 is SQIVND (reference sequence). This CDR3 has 15 residues.

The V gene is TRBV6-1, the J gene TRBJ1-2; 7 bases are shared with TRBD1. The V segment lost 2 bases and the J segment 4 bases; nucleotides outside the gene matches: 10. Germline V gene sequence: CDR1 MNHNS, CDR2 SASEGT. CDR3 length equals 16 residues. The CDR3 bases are TGTGCCAGCAGTGAAACTTCCAGGGGGTGGACCTATGGCTACACCTTC. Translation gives CASSETSRGWTYGYTF.